Each of the 17 T cell receptor beta chains below was sequenced from the same sample in a study of patients and donors after allogeneic stem cell transplantation. TCRdb reprocessed the RT-PCR reads with MiXCR, giving one entry per CDR3 protein. This table holds hundreds of thousands of distinct CDR3 sequences, 16% found once. Sequencing was carried out using blood, either unsorted or a sorted T cell fraction (not recorded which). The receptors shown here come from a human donor who was either an allogeneic HSCT recipient or a stem cell or donor lymphocyte infusion donor (not recorded which). It is not recorded whose cells these are; they may come from a transplant donor.

The genes are TRBV5-1 and TRBJ1-2, with 8 bases that match TRBD1. There are 17 residues in the CDR3. Germline trimming cut 4 bases from V and 2 bases from J; bases unmatched to any gene: 13. Germline loops: CDR1 SGHRS, CDR2 YFSETQ. CDR3: CASSPCPRDRSNYGYTF. Written as DNA, the CDR3 is TGCGCCAGCAGCCCGTGCCCTCGGGACAGGAGCAACTATGGCTACACCTTC.

As to this clonotype: Being one base from a much bigger clone, this may be a read error. This CDR3 fails to terminate in the conserved phenylalanine or tryptophan, so it likely reflects a read error. The chain carries TRBV7-9 and TRBJ1-1; D not resolved. The germline CDR1 and CDR2 sequences are SEHNR and FQNEAQ (reference sequence). With 1 base removed from V and 0 bases from J, the gap between germline ends came to 3 bases. This CDR3 is 13 amino acids long. The CDR3 reads CASSLVMNTEAFS. The CDR3 DNA is TGTGCCAGCAGCTTAGTGATGAACACTGAAGCTTTCTCT.

The chain recombines TRBV7-9 with TRBJ2-5; D perhaps matches TRBD2 (6 bases). Trimming removed 4 bases from V and 3 bases from J, with 9 bases in between. The germline gives CDR1 SEHNR, CDR2 FQNEAQ (reference sequence). The CDR3 contains 13 residues. In DNA form, the CDR3 reads TGTGCCAGCAGCTGGGACTTTAAAGAGACCCAGTACTTC. Its translation is CASSWDFKETQYF.

The chain couples TRBV7-9 to TRBJ2-7; D is perhaps TRBD1 (5 bases). The V gene's germline CDR1 is SEHNR and CDR2 FQNEAQ (reference sequence). The CDR3 runs 15 residues. Trimming stripped 0 bases from V and 7 bases from J, with 16 bases between. The CDR3 nucleotides read TGTGCCAGCAGCTTAGCTCGTCAAGGGGCTGAAGAGCAGTACTTC. As protein: CASSLARQGAEEQYF.

This sequence joins TRBV25-1 and TRBJ2-5; D is undetermined. Germline-derived CDR1 and CDR2 are MGHDK and SYGVNS. This CDR3 spans 13 amino acids. V lost 2 bases and J 4 bases, leaving 8 bases between the germline ends. The CDR3 loop is CASSEVVPETQYF. The DNA for the CDR3 is TGTGCCAGCAGTGAAGTAGTGCCAGAGACCCAGTACTTC. The entire variable domain, with the rest obtained from reference TRBV25-1 and TRBJ2-5, is as follows: EADIYQTPRYLVIGTGKKITLECSQTMGHDKMYWYQQDPGMELHLIHYSYGVNSTEKGDLSSESTVSRIRTEHFPLTLESARPSHTSQYLCASSEVVPETQYFGPGTRLLVL.

CDR3 DNA sequence: TGTGCCAGCAGCGTTGGACGGTCCACCGGGGAGCTGTTTTTT. It specifies CASSVGRSTGELFF. The chain employs TRBV9 and TRBJ2-2; no clear D. The CDR3 runs 14 residues. V lost 2 bases, J lost 4 bases, and 9 bases lay in between. From germline, CDR1 is SGDLS and CDR2 YYNGEE. Variable domain in full (rest from reference TRBV9 and TRBJ2-2): DSGVTQTPKHLITATGQRVTLRCSPRSGDLSVYWYQQSLDQGLQFLIQYYNGEERAKGNILERFSAQQFPDLHSELNLSSLELGDSALYFCASSVGRSTGELFFGEGSRLTVL.

This rearrangement joins TRBV10-3 to TRBJ2-7; tentatively, D is TRBD2 (7 bases). Germline CDR1 and CDR2: ENHRY and SYGVKD. Trimming took 3 bases from V and 2 from J, leaving 20 bases between them. This CDR3 region has 17 residues. CDR3: CAISDPGGGGNTYEQYF. The CDR3 coding sequence is TGTGCCATCAGTGACCCCGGTGGGGGGGGCAACACCTACGAGCAGTACTTC.

The chain employs TRBV11-3 and TRBJ2-4; TRBD2 is a possible D gene (6 bases). V was shortened by 7 bases and J by 4 bases, with 20 bases between the two germline ends. Germline V gives CDR1 SGHNT, CDR2 YENEEA. There are 16 residues in the CDR3. CDR3 sequence (DNA): TGTGCCAGCACCCTTAGGGTTGTCGGGAGTAAAAACATTCAGTACTTC. Its protein is CASTLRVVGSKNIQYF.

This chain connects TRBV20-1 to TRBJ2-7, with D possibly TRBD2 on 6 matching bases. CDR3 size: 13 residues. Germline values: CDR1 DFQATT, CDR2 SNEGSKA (reference sequence). V lost 4 bases to trimming and J lost 6 bases, with 16 bases between them. For the CDR3, the DNA is TGCAGTGCTACGAGACTAGGTCCCACCGAGCAGTACTTC. Its translation: CSATRLGPTEQYF.

A few counts support this clonotype. The chain couples TRBV7-9 to TRBJ2-7; TRBD1 aligns across 8 bases. The junction had 6 bases not matched to a gene; V was cut back by 6 bases and J by 2 bases. CDR3 length: 14 residues. Germline V gives CDR1 SEHNR, CDR2 FQNEAQ (reference sequence). Here the CDR3 DNA reads TGTGCCAGCAGTCACCGGGACAGGACCTACGAGCAGTACTTC. Translation gives CASSHRDRTYEQYF.

This clonotype occurred a few times. This rearrangement joins TRBV12-3 or TRBV12-4 to TRBJ2-1; 12 bases agree with TRBD2. V lost 5 bases, J lost 6 bases, and 5 bases stayed unmatched. This CDR3 has 15 residues. CDR3 protein: CASSPTSGGPNEQFF. The CDR3 DNA is TGTGCCAGCAGTCCAACTAGCGGGGGGCCCAATGAGCAGTTCTTC.

The chain is built from TRBV12-3 or TRBV12-4 and TRBJ2-3; no definite D call. This CDR3 region has 15 residues. The V gene lost 7 bases and the J gene lost 1 base, with 15 bases spanning the gap. As DNA, the CDR3 is TGTGCCAGCAACCTGGGCGGTCCCCGCACAGATACGCAGTATTTT. It translates to CASNLGGPRTDTQYF.

This clonotype has only a few counts. The V gene is TRBV7-9, the J gene TRBJ1-5; the D gene is possibly TRBD1 (6 bases). This CDR3 comprises 16 residues. Germline assignment: CDR1 SEHNR and CDR2 FQNEAQ (reference sequence). V lost 0 bases, J lost 4 bases, and 13 bases lay in between. The DNA of the CDR3 is TGTGCCAGCAGCTTAGCCGCGACAGGAGTGAATCAGCCCCAGCATTTT. Translated, it gives CASSLAATGVNQPQHF.

This clonotype was found a few times. This rearrangement joins TRBV14 to TRBJ2-6; D unclear. Between the trimmed V and J ends, which lost 0 bases and 3 bases, there was a span of 6 bases. CDR3 length equals 15 residues. The germline V gene encodes CDR1 SGHDN and CDR2 FVKESK. CDR3: CASSQELGGANVLTF. CDR3 DNA sequence: TGTGCCAGCAGCCAAGAATTGGGTGGGGCCAACGTCCTGACTTTC.

The chain employs TRBV19 and TRBJ1-2; D unclear. Germline V gene sequence: CDR1 LNHDA, CDR2 SQIVND (reference sequence). V lost 5 bases and J lost 0, with 13 bases in between. The CDR3 totals 15 residues. The CDR3 here is CASSANRRANYGYTF. The CDR3 DNA is TGTGCCAGTAGTGCAAACAGACGCGCTAACTATGGCTACACCTTC.

V usage is TRBV5-1 and J usage is TRBJ1-5, with D unclear. V was pared by 2 bases and J by 4 bases, with 16 bases between. Germline-derived CDR1 and CDR2 are SGHRS and YFSETQ. The CDR3 sequence is 16 residues long. The CDR3 DNA sequence: TGCGCCAGCAGCTTAGACCCTTCAACCGGGAATCAGCCCCAGCATTTT. This gives the protein CASSLDPSTGNQPQHF.

This chain uses TRBV12-3 or TRBV12-4 with TRBJ2-5; 13 bases map to TRBD2. Trimming removed 0 bases from V and 7 bases from J; junction bases left unmatched: 17. CDR3 length equals 20 residues. The chain's CDR3 is CASSLASRLAGGSSRATQYF. The CDR3, as DNA: TGTGCCAGCAGTTTAGCTTCTCGACTAGCGGGAGGTTCTAGTCGTGCGACCCAGTACTTC.